A single sample gave rise to the 16 T cell receptor beta chains below, sequenced in a study of tumor-infiltrating lymphocytes in primary liver carcinoma. The researchers produced TCR beta cDNA from approximately 550 ng total RNA with a constant-region primer. ARM-PCR was slightly modified, and three nested multiplex PCR rounds with it gave rise to the TCR beta libraries. The two initial PCR rounds, nine to eleven cycles each, used TRBV1-TRBV30 forward and C-beta reverse primers. TCRdb re-derived calls from the multiplex PCR reads in MiXCR, one entry per CDR3 protein. The sample includes just under 55,000 distinct CDR3 sequences, 60% to 75% of them seen just once. Each 20-30 mg portion of unsorted bulk tissue served as the source for co-extraction of RNA and DNA. Sequencing was carried out using liver tumor tissue from sampling region 2. The subset denotes: tumor region T2, inferior pole. The receptors derive from a man in his forties with primary liver carcinoma and hepatitis B virus infection.

Concerning this clonotype: A much larger clone lies a single base off, so this may be a read error. The chain uses TRBV24-1 and TRBJ2-2, with 8 bases matching TRBD1. Germline V gene sequence: CDR1 KGHDR, CDR2 SFDVKD. Trimming removed 8 bases from V and 7 bases from J; junction bases left unmatched: 14. There are 16 residues in the CDR3. The CDR3 is CATNDQRQGAIGELFF. CDR3 DNA: TGTGCCACCAATGACCAGAGGCAGGGGGCGATCGGGGAGCTGTTTTTT.

This clonotype was seen many times. This chain's CDR3 is CSAGGTPPNYGYTF. The CDR3 DNA reads as TGCAGTGCTGGCGGGACACCACCAAACTATGGCTACACCTTC. The J gene is TRBJ1-2, the V gene TRBV20-1; possibly TRBD1 for D (6 bases). Between the trimmed V and J ends, which lost 5 bases and 2 bases, there was a span of 15 bases. Germline CDR1 and CDR2: DFQATT and SNEGSKA (reference sequence). This CDR3 has 14 residues.

This clonotype is termed medium-sized. The V gene is TRBV11-1, the J gene TRBJ2-7; TRBD1 agrees at 7 bases. Germline V CDR1 and CDR2: SGHAT, FQDESV (reference sequence). J was trimmed by 2 bases and V by 5 bases; bases with no gene match: 3. CDR3 size: 13 residues. The CDR3 here is CASSDGTAYEQYF. In DNA, the CDR3 is TGTGCCAGCAGCGACGGGACAGCCTACGAGCAGTACTTC.

This clonotype was observed once. This sequence joins TRBV11-2 and TRBJ2-1; D not resolved. Germline lookup yields CDR1 SGHAT and CDR2 FQNNGV. The germline V and J ends were trimmed by 3 bases and 13 bases, with 13 bases remaining between them. The CDR3 spans 12 residues. Here the CDR3 reads CASSLVVREQFF. DNA of the CDR3: TGTGCCAGCAGCTTGGTGGTACGCGAACAGTTCTTC.

As concerns this clonotype: At one of its ends the junction is not consistent with the germline gene, which may arise from a read error. The chain has TRBV12-3 or TRBV12-4 and TRBJ2-1; perhaps TRBD2 as D (6 bases). The CDR3 has 16 residues. The CDR3 is CASSLDPAGLYKEQFF. Written as DNA, the CDR3 is TGTGCTAGCAGTTTAGACCCAGCGGGCTTATACAAGGAGCAGTTCTTC.

The table lists this clonotype with a count of one. A much larger clone sits a single nucleotide away, making a read error possible. The chain's CDR3 is CASSIDPRSSYEKYF. The CDR3 nucleotides read TGTGCCAGTAGTATCGACCCTAGGAGCTCCTACGAGAAGTACTTC. V gene TRBV19 combines with J gene TRBJ2-7; D unresolved. CDR3 size: 15 residues. CDR1 is LNHDA and CDR2 is SQIVND in the germline V gene (reference sequence).

On this clonotype itself: At one end the junction does not follow the germline gene, possibly because of a read error. This rearrangement joins TRBV5-1 to TRBJ2-5; maybe TRBD2 (6 bases). Germline assignment: CDR1 SGHRS and CDR2 YFSETQ. The CDR3 is 14 residues long. The CDR3 bases are TGCGCCAACAGCGTGGTAGGCGGGGACGAGACCCAGTACTTC. It translates to CANSVVGGDETQYF.

The chain's CDR3 is CACSLRLVLYNSPLHF. In DNA form, the CDR3 reads TGTGCTTGCAGCTTAAGACTGGTCCTTTATAATTCACCCCTCCACTTT. The J gene is TRBJ1-6, the V gene TRBV11-2; D gene uncertain. Looked up from germline, CDR1 is SGHAT and CDR2 is FQNNGV. CDR3 size: 16 residues.

As to this clonotype: The junction does not match germline at one end; this may be a read error. This sequence joins TRBV6-6 and TRBJ2-3; 7 bases align to TRBD1. The CDR3 length is 17 residues. From germline, CDR1 is MNHNY and CDR2 SVGAGI (reference sequence). The CDR3 loop is CASCYVWVRGLTDTQYF. The DNA of the CDR3 is TGTGCCAGCTGTTACGTCTGGGTCAGGGGGTTGACAGATACGCAGTATTTT.

This clonotype appeared many times. The V and J genes are TRBV5-1 and TRBJ2-6; the D gene is possibly TRBD1 (5 bases). Germline V lookup: CDR1 SGHRS, CDR2 YFSETQ. The CDR3 is made up of 16 amino acids. Trimming stripped 4 bases from V and 1 base from J, with 12 bases between. The CDR3 DNA is TGCGCCAGCAGCCTGACGACAGTTTCTGGGGCCAACGTCCTGACTTTC. It translates to CASSLTTVSGANVLTF.

The chain employs TRBV11-2 and TRBJ2-1; D perhaps matches TRBD1 (6 bases). Germline V gene lookup returns CDR1 SGHAT and CDR2 FQNNGV. This CDR3 has 15 amino acids. Deletions cut 8 bases from V and 8 bases from J, with 22 bases between. CDR3 region: CASVLGGLLGHEQFF. The DNA of the CDR3 is TGTGCCAGCGTACTAGGGGGTCTCCTGGGACATGAGCAGTTCTTC.

Notes on this clonotype: Without the conserved terminal phenylalanine or tryptophan, this CDR3 likely stems from a read error. It is unclear where the CDR3 begins or ends on the DNA, so no DNA is shown, and the CDR3 is as TCRdb lists it. This sequence joins TRBV29-1 and TRBJ2-5; the D call TRBD1 from the table was never checked on the DNA. The CDR3 is 13 residues long, ends included. CDR1 is SQVTM, CDR2 ANQGSEA, per germline. The CDR3 sequence is CSVGGQGGETQYY.

Details on this clonotype: One end of the junction fails to match germline, which may point to a read error. The J gene is TRBJ1-5, the V gene TRBV5-8; no clear D gene. The CDR3 has 13 amino acids. Germline loops: CDR1 SGHTS, CDR2 YDEGEE. The CDR3 DNA follows: TGTGCCAGCAGCTCTGACAAGGGTCAGCCTCAGCATTTT. Translation: CASSSDKGQPQHF.

The chain couples TRBV10-3 to TRBJ1-6; 7 bases are shared with TRBD1. This CDR3 has 14 residues. CDR1 and CDR2 from the germline V gene are ENHRY and SYGVKD. The V and J ends lost 6 bases and 17 bases, in that order; junction bases with no gene match: 16. Written as DNA, the CDR3 is TGTGCCATCAGCCACGACAGGGAAGGATCGCCCTTCCACTTT. Protein sequence: CAISHDREGSPFHF.

This clonotype was recorded only once. A read error may be the cause here, since a much bigger clone is one base away. This chain links TRBV28 with TRBJ1-1; TRBD1 matches at 8 bases. The CDR3 runs to 16 residues. Trimming cost V 6 bases and J 2 bases; bases outside gene matches: 11. CDR1 and CDR2 from the germline V gene are MDHEN and SYDVKM. The CDR3 DNA is TGTGCCAGCAGGCCTAGACCGGGACAGGATAACACTGAAGCTTTCTTT. This sequence encodes CASRPRPGQDNTEAFF.

The chain uses TRBV14 and TRBJ1-1; the D is unclear. Germline CDR1 is SGHDN and CDR2 is FVKESK. Trimming took off 7 bases at V and 4 bases at J, with 16 bases between the two ends. The CDR3 has 14 amino acids. The CDR3 nucleotides are TGTGCCAGCAACCCAGGAACTGGGAGCACTGAAGCTTTCTTT. This codes for CASNPGTGSTEAFF.